These 18 T cell receptor beta chains originate from one sample sequenced in a study of T cells after yellow fever vaccination. TCRdb re-derived calls from the 5' RACE reads in MiXCR, one entry per CDR3 protein. Among a few hundred thousand distinct CDR3 sequences listed, 8% to 10% were seen once. The source material was PBMCs, sampled on the day of the first yellow fever vaccination. Receptors were obtained from a man aged 18-30 years who received the YFV17D yellow fever vaccine.

This clonotype was recorded many times. The V and J genes are TRBV4-1 and TRBJ1-1; possibly TRBD1 for D (6 bases). Germline CDR1 reads MGHRA; CDR2 reads YSYEKL. Trimming took off 1 base at V and 4 bases at J, with 16 bases between the two ends. CDR3 size: 16 residues. This CDR3 is CASSQGENRVTTEAFF. As DNA, the CDR3 is TGCGCCAGCAGCCAAGGGGAAAACAGGGTTACCACTGAAGCTTTCTTT.

In its sample, this clonotype was seen a few times. V is TRBV2 and J is TRBJ1-5; tentatively, D is TRBD1 (6 bases). This CDR3 has 13 residues. CDR1 is SNHLY and CDR2 is FYNNEI in the germline V gene. V dropped 4 bases and J dropped 9 bases, with 13 bases sitting between them. The CDR3 sequence is CASSVRGSGPQHF. Written as DNA, the CDR3 is TGTGCCAGCAGTGTCAGGGGAAGTGGGCCCCAGCATTTT. The whole variable domain, filled in from reference TRBV2 and TRBJ1-5, reads EPEVTQTPSHQVTQMGQEVILRCVPISNHLYFYWYRQILGQKVEFLVSFYNNEISEKSEIFDDQFSVERPDGSNFTLKIRSTKLEDSAMYFCASSVRGSGPQHFGDGTRLSIL.

This clonotype was detected ten times or more. The chain joins TRBV7-7 to TRBJ2-3; 10 bases agree with TRBD2. V lost 4 bases, J lost 4 bases, and 5 bases stayed unmatched. The germline V gene has CDR1 SSHAT and CDR2 FNYEAQ (reference sequence). The length of the CDR3 is 15 residues. The CDR3 loop is CASSSSGGAADTQYF. The CDR3 coding sequence is TGTGCCAGCAGCTCCAGCGGGGGGGCAGCAGATACGCAGTATTTT. The variable domain in full, completed from reference TRBV7-7 and TRBJ2-3, reads GAGVSQSPRYKVTKRGQDVTLRCDPISSHATLYWYQQALGQGPEFLTYFNYEAQPDKSGLPSDRFSAERPEGSISTLTIQRTEQRDSAMYRCASSSSGGAADTQYFGPGTRLTVL.

This clonotype was counted between two and nine times. This chain links TRBV5-6 with TRBJ2-1; D is possibly TRBD1 (6 bases). CDR3 size: 13 residues. With 3 bases removed from V and 7 bases from J, the gap between germline ends came to 11 bases. CDR1 and CDR2 from the germline V gene are SGHDT and YYEEEE. The DNA of the CDR3 is TGTGCCAGCAGCTGGGGGACACAGAATGAGCAGTTCTTC. This translates into CASSWGTQNEQFF. Full variable domain (remainder filled in from reference TRBV5-6 and TRBJ2-1): DAGVTQSPTHLIKTRGQQVTLRCSPKSGHDTVSWYQQALGQGPQFIFQYYEEEERQRGNFPDRFSGHQFPNYSSELNVNALLLGDSALYLCASSWGTQNEQFFGPGTRLTVL.

This chain connects TRBV11-2 to TRBJ2-7; 8 positions agree with TRBD1. The CDR3 runs 14 residues. Germline trimming cut 5 bases from V and 7 bases from J; bases unmatched to any gene: 10. In germline, CDR1 is SGHAT, CDR2 FQNNGV. The CDR3 region is CASSPGQGAGEQYF. As DNA, the CDR3 is TGTGCCAGCAGCCCAGGGCAGGGGGCGGGAGAGCAGTACTTC.

The gene calls are TRBV4-1 and TRBJ2-1; TRBD2 matches 14 bases. The CDR3 sequence is 21 residues long. The V gene's germline CDR1 is MGHRA and CDR2 YSYEKL. Trimming took 0 bases from V and 5 from J; bases not matched to a gene: 15. The CDR3 reads CASSQEPQGLAGALTDNEQFF. The CDR3 region has the DNA TGCGCCAGCAGCCAAGAGCCTCAGGGACTAGCGGGGGCTCTCACCGACAATGAGCAGTTCTTC.

The chain links TRBV4-3 to TRBJ2-2; perhaps TRBD2 as D (5 bases). CDR3 size: 16 residues. Trimming stripped 7 bases from V and 3 bases from J, with 18 bases between. The germline V gene has CDR1 LGHNA and CDR2 YSLEER. The CDR3 nucleotides read TGCGCCAGCACCCCTGGCCCGGGAATCGACACCGGGGAGCTGTTTTTT. It encodes CASTPGPGIDTGELFF.

V usage is TRBV6-6 and J usage is TRBJ1-6, with D hard to call. The CDR3 has 13 residues. With 8 bases removed from V and 4 bases from J, the gap between germline ends came to 9 bases. The germline V gene has CDR1 MNHNY and CDR2 SVGAGI (reference sequence). The CDR3 coding sequence is TGTGCCAGCGAGGCGGGATATAATTCACCCCTCCACTTT. It specifies CASEAGYNSPLHF.

The chain links TRBV7-2 to TRBJ2-2; D may match TRBD1 or TRBD2 (5 bases each). The CDR3 runs to 15 residues. With 4 bases removed from V and 3 bases from J, the gap between germline ends came to 12 bases. Germline V gene lookup returns CDR1 SGHTA and CDR2 FQGNSA. CDR3 DNA: TGTGCCAGCAGCTCCCCGAAGGGACACACCGGGGAGCTGTTTTTT. It encodes CASSSPKGHTGELFF.

This clonotype was seen many times. CDR3 nucleotides: TGTGCCAGCAGCTCCCAACAAGAGACCCAGTACTTC. It translates to CASSSQQETQYF. The chain recombines TRBV11-2 with TRBJ2-5, with D unclear. Germline-derived CDR1 and CDR2 are SGHAT and FQNNGV. V shed 4 bases and J shed 2 bases, with 5 bases lying between them. The CDR3 is 12 amino acids.

V usage is TRBV11-3 and J usage is TRBJ2-7; D not certain. CDR1 is SGHNT and CDR2 is YENEEA in the germline V gene. The CDR3 covers 13 residues. V gave up 4 bases and J gave up 0 bases, with 7 bases separating them. CDR3 residues: CASSYAASYEQYF. CDR3 nucleotides: TGTGCCAGCAGCTACGCAGCCTCCTACGAGCAGTACTTC.

The chain is built from TRBV20-1 and TRBJ2-5, with 7 bases aligning to TRBD2. Per germline, CDR1 DFQATT and CDR2 SNEGSKA (reference sequence). This CDR3 is 11 amino acids long. Unmatched junction bases numbered 2, after V lost 1 base and J lost 9 bases. The CDR3: CSARVAGAQYF. In DNA form, the CDR3 reads TGCAGTGCTAGAGTCGCGGGGGCCCAGTACTTC.

The chain carries TRBV7-9 and TRBJ1-2, with D unresolved. The germline V gene encodes CDR1 SEHNR and CDR2 FQNEAQ (reference sequence). The CDR3 totals 14 residues. The V end was cut by 4 bases, the J end by 2 bases, with 11 bases between. The CDR3 sequence is CASSSKTRNYGYTF. CDR3 DNA: TGTGCCAGCAGCTCGAAGACGAGAAACTATGGCTACACCTTC.

The sample holds a few counts of this clonotype. The chain has TRBV6-1 and TRBJ1-2, with D unclear. In germline, CDR1 is MNHNS, CDR2 SASEGT. V was shortened by 0 bases and J by 4 bases, with 15 bases between the two germline ends. The CDR3 has 16 amino acids. CDR3 in DNA: TGTGCCAGCAGTGAAGCAAAGGTCCCACCAGTCTATGGCTACACCTTC. Its translation: CASSEAKVPPVYGYTF.

DNA for the CDR3: TGTGCCAGCAGCTTAGACGGGACAGGGCCCTACGAGCAGTACTTC. Translated: CASSLDGTGPYEQYF. The chain is built from TRBV7-7 and TRBJ2-7; TRBD1 matches at 9 bases. Germline V CDR1 and CDR2: SSHAT, FNYEAQ (reference sequence). V was pared by 1 base and J by 2 bases, with 3 bases of the junction left unmatched. This CDR3 comprises 15 residues.

This clonotype was found a few times. This chain connects TRBV18 to TRBJ2-5; D perhaps matches TRBD2 (5 bases). Per germline, CDR1 KGHSH and CDR2 LQKENI. With 2 bases removed from V and 4 bases from J, the gap between germline ends came to 11 bases. The CDR3 loop spans 14 amino acids. The CDR3 loop is CASSPGLVVETQYF. CDR3 nucleotides: TGTGCCAGCTCACCAGGACTCGTGGTAGAGACCCAGTACTTC.

This clonotype has a handful of counts. The rearrangement links TRBV18 to TRBJ2-7, with TRBD1 identical over 7 bases. CDR3 length: 14 residues. V shed 2 bases and J 4 bases; nucleotides not matched to a gene: 5. Per the germline V gene, CDR1 is KGHSH and CDR2 is LQKENI. CDR3 DNA sequence: TGTGCCAGCTCACCAACTGGACAGGAATACGAGCAGTACTTC. It translates to CASSPTGQEYEQYF.

This sequence joins TRBV6-2 or TRBV6-3 and TRBJ2-3; D ambiguous. Per germline, CDR1 MNHEY and CDR2 SVGEGT. The CDR3 length is 12 residues. V was clipped by 2 bases and J by 6 bases, with 6 bases between them. The CDR3 DNA reads TGTGCCAGCAGTTACAGGGTTGATACGCAGTATTTT. Encoded protein: CASSYRVDTQYF.